This T cell receptor (beta chain) was documented in a study of identical twins. TCRdb ran MiXCR on the 5' RACE reads and lists one entry per CDR3 protein. This table has 350,000 to 600,000 distinct CDR3 sequences, more than 13% appearing once. With regard to this clonotype: Its antigen is not identified.

Healthy Caucasians made up all donors. V was shortened by 6 bases and J by 5 bases, with 20 bases between the two germline ends. Germline-derived CDR1 and CDR2 are MNHNS and SASEGT. The CDR3 sequence is 16 residues long. General observations from the study: Models came in too low on out-of-frame TCR alpha sharing in monozygotic twins. An excess of low generation probability was shown by twin-shared out-of-frame alpha sequences. Out-of-frame beta sequences exhibited a weaker degree of excess twin sharing.

These data are also associated with another study on yellow fever vaccine responses in identical twins.

Sequenced: CD4+ T cells sorted from blood. This receptor was taken from a woman aged 18 to 35 in good health. The J gene is TRBJ2-1, the V gene TRBV6-1; TRBD1 or TRBD2 may be the D gene (5 bases each). The CDR3: CASRGSGTILHNEQFF. In nucleotides, the CDR3 is TGTGCCAGCAGAGGTTCCGGGACCATCCTCCACAATGAGCAGTTCTTC.